Listed below are T cell receptor beta chains from one sample, sequenced in a study of cytomegalovirus exposure and HLA in healthy donors. Here immunoSEQ multiplex PCR was the method, and the copy in TCRdb shows in-frame clones only, minus some. The sample holds 150,000 to 200,000 clones, approximately 89% seen once. Sequencing was performed on PBMCs. These receptors all stem from a man aged 25-45 years in good health and CMV-seropositive. CDR3s include the opening cysteine and the closing phenylalanine or tryptophan. Fields, in order: clone size, V gene, J gene, D gene, CDR3 protein, CDR3 DNA. D genes are given only for firm matches. The size field is filled for only some rows; it gives once, few, many or a size class.

NA,TRBV2,TRBJ2-1,TRBD2,CASSDEEGLAGRSYNEQFF,TGTGCCAGCAGTGATGAGGAGGGGTTAGCGGGCCGCTCCTACAATGAGCAGTTCTTC
NA,TRBV7-8,TRBJ1-2,TRBD1,CASSLNRGTRGYTF,TGTGCCAGCAGCTTGAACAGGGGGACGCGAGGCTACACCTTC
NA,TRBV2,TRBJ2-7,NA,CASSGEQYF,TGTGCCAGCAGTGGCGAGCAGTACTTC
NA,TRBV2,TRBJ2-5,TRBD1,CASSEGTGSQGTQYF,TGTGCCAGCAGTGAAGGGACAGGGTCCCAAGGGACCCAGTACTTC
NA,TRBV29-1,TRBJ2-4,NA,CSVRGPADSDSAKNIQYF,TGCAGCGTTCGGGGGCCGGCAGACTCAGACTCAGCCAAAAACATTCAGTACTTC
NA,TRBV7-3,TRBJ2-3,NA,CASSTGTLRTDTQYF,TGTGCCAGCAGCACCGGGACTTTACGCACAGATACGCAGTATTTT
NA,TRBV12-5,TRBJ2-3,NA,CASGTGRNTDTQYF,TGTGCTAGTGGCACCGGGAGAAACACAGATACGCAGTATTTT
few,TRBV6-5,TRBJ1-3,NA,CASSYEAVSGNTIYF,TGTGCCAGCAGTTACGAGGCAGTCTCTGGAAACACCATATATTTT
NA,TRBV6-6,TRBJ1-3,NA,CASSPYDRRSGNTIYF,TGTGCCAGCAGTCCATACGACAGGCGCTCTGGAAACACCATATATTTT
NA,TRBV14,TRBJ2-7,NA,CASSQDSTDWYEQYF,TGTGCCAGCAGCCAAGATTCGACCGACTGGTACGAGCAGTACTTC
NA,TRBV7-2,TRBJ2-7,TRBD1,CASRDRVGVSYEQYF,TGTGCCAGCAGAGACAGGGTAGGGGTTTCCTACGAGCAGTACTTC
NA,TRBV5-6,TRBJ1-1,NA,CASSLPLATEAFF,TGTGCCAGCAGCTTGCCCCTGGCTACTGAAGCTTTCTTT
NA,TRBV10-3,TRBJ1-4,NA,CAISEEGEKLFF,TGTGCCATCAGTGAGGAGGGAGAAAAACTGTTTTTT
many,TRBV4-3,TRBJ1-5,NA,CASSQDRGFGSQHF,TGCGCCAGCAGCCAAGATAGGGGGTTCGGGTCCCAGCATTTT